The sequence of this TCR beta chain was determined in a study of breast tumors, draining lymph nodes, adjacent tissues. The lymph nodes were axillary draining lymph nodes from breast cancer patients. Notes on the study in general: Tumors had less TCR diversity than lymph nodes, more than nontumor tissue.

One entry per CDR3 protein results from TCRdb running MiXCR on the multiplex PCR reads. The data contain under 250,000 distinct CDR3 sequences, approximately 29% of them singletons. This clonotype was counted ten times or more. Antigen specificity is unknown. The sequencing sample was made of axillary lymph node tissue. This clonotype originated in a female donor with breast cancer. Some clones in this sample may be carry-over from other donors' samples.

CDR3 region: CASSQQGSSYEQYF. The DNA of the CDR3 is TGTGCCAGCAGCCAACAGGGGAGTTCCTACGAGCAGTACTTC. The chain is built from TRBV5-8 and TRBJ2-7; TRBD1 aligns across 7 bases. With V trimmed by 4 bases and J by 1 base, 5 bases remained unmatched. Germline CDR1 SGHTS, CDR2 YDEGEE. The CDR3 extends over 14 amino acids.